This T cell receptor beta chain was identified in a study of tumor-infiltrating lymphocytes in primary liver carcinoma. Turning to the study itself: Samples returned roughly 3.5 to 7.5 million productive TCRbeta reads each. Read depth did not differ significantly between tissue types.

The authors made TCR beta cDNA from around 500 ng total RNA with a constant-region primer. Modified slightly, ARM-PCR produced TCR beta libraries over three nested multiplex PCR rounds. A C-beta reverse primer and TRBV1-TRBV30 forward primers served in each of the first two PCR rounds, at ten to eleven cycles apiece. Each CDR3 protein is one row after TCRdb ran MiXCR on the multiplex PCR reads. The table has about 60,000 distinct CDR3 sequences, about two thirds seen once. This clonotype was seen more than once but under ten times. Its antigen is undetermined. CDR1 SGHAT and CDR2 FQDESV come from the germline V gene (reference sequence). V lost 1 base, J lost 6 bases, and 9 bases stayed unmatched. This CDR3 is built from 16 residues. Co-extraction of RNA and DNA was performed on about 18-30 mg of unsorted bulk tissue. Primary liver carcinomas in the patients were surgically resected. Broader study findings: Merely some 8-24% of top clones spanned all five tumor regions. Blood fell significantly below tumors in its top-250-clone fraction (p = 0.039).

The sequencing input was liver tumor tissue from sampling region 4. Subset reported: tumor region T4, right-lateral pole. This clonotype was sampled from a man aged 35 to 55 with primary liver carcinoma and hepatitis B virus infection. V gene TRBV11-1 combines with J gene TRBJ2-3, with 8 bases lining up with TRBD1. CDR3 in DNA: TGTGCCAGCAGCTTAGAATCGGCAGGGGGCTCGGATACGCAGTATTTT. This codes for CASSLESAGGSDTQYF.